The clone carrying this TCR beta chain was detected ten times or more. Antigen specificity is unknown. This sample is part of a study of breast tumors, draining lymph nodes, adjacent tissues. Regarding the study as a whole: Compared with lymph nodes, tumors were less diverse; compared with nontumor tissue, more. Data fit most tumor T cells coming from lymph node, expanding in tumor. Tumor T cell lymph node origin was a supported hypothesis, not proven. Luminal-like breast cancer showed significantly greater tumor-nontumor repertoire similarity than basal-like breast cancer did.

Breast cancer patients provided tissue from their axillary draining lymph nodes. TCRdb processed the multiplex PCR reads anew with MiXCR; each CDR3 protein has one entry. The profile shows about 230,000 distinct CDR3 sequences, roughly 30% of them singletons. The sequence was collected from a female donor with breast cancer. Some clones in this sample may be carry-over from other donors' samples. The sample was axillary lymph node tissue.

CDR3 sequence reads: CAWSQRGLTGELFF. CDR3 DNA: TGTGCCTGGAGTCAAAGGGGATTGACCGGGGAGCTGTTTTTT. The rearrangement joins TRBV30 to TRBJ2-2; TRBD1 might be the D (5 bases). From germline, CDR1 is GTSNPN and CDR2 SVGIG (reference sequence). The V end was cut by 2 bases, the J end by 5 bases, with 12 bases between. This CDR3 spans 14 amino acids.